This entry concerns a single T cell receptor (beta chain). This CDR3 contains 18 residues. The V end lost 2 bases, the J end lost 4 bases, and 18 bases lay between the germline ends. CDR1 and CDR2 (germline): KGHSH, LQKENI. The data were taken from a study of blood T cell repertoires in COVID-19. Study details: Samples taken during acute and convalescent COVID-19 were collected in the United States, Italy and Spain.

This table comes from immunoSEQ multiplex PCR, and its TCRdb copy is limited to in-frame clones, with some not included. The sample includes about 230,000 clones, 83% of them seen just once. Sequenced sample: peripheral blood. V usage is TRBV18 and J usage is TRBJ2-6; TRBD2 is a possible D gene (5 bases). The receptor was derived from a woman aged 45-65 years with acute or convalescent COVID-19. CDR3 protein: CASSPRTGRSSGANVLTF. CDR3 in DNA: TGTGCCAGCTCACCAAGAACGGGAAGATCCTCCGGGGCCAACGTCCTGACTTTC.